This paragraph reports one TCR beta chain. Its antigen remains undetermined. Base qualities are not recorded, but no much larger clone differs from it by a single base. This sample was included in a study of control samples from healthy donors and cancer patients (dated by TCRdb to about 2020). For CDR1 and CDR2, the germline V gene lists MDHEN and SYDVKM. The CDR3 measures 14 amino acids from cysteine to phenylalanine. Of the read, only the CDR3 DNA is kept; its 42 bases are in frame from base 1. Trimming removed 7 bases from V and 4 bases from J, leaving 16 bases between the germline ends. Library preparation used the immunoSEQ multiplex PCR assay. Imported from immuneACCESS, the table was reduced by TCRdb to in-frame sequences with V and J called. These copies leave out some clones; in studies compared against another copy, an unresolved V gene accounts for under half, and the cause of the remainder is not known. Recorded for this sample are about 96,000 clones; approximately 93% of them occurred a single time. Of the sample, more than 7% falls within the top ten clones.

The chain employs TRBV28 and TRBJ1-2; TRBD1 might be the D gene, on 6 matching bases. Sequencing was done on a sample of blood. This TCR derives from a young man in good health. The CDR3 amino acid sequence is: CASIPGGGSYGYTF. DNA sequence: TGTGCCAGCATCCCCGGAGGGGGTAGCTATGGCTACACCTTC.